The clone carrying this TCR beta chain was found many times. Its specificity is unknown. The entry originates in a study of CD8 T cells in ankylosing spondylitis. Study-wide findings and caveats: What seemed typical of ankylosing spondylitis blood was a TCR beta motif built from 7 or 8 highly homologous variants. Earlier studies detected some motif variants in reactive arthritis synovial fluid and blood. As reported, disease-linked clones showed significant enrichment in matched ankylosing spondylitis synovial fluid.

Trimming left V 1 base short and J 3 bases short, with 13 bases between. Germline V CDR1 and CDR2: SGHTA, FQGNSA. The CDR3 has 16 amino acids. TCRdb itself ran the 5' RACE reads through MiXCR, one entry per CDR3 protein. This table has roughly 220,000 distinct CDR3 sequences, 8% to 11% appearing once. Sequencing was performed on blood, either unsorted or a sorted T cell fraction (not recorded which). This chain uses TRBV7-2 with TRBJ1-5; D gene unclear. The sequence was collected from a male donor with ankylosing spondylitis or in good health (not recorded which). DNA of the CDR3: TGTGCCAGCAGCTTAGAGCTGCATCTATACAATCAGCCCCAGCATTTT. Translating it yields CASSLELHLYNQPQHF.